This TCR beta chain comes out of a study of shared clonotypes between healthy human individuals. Measured with immunoSEQ multiplex PCR; TCRdb has only the in-frame clones, and not every one. Of approximately 2,000,000 clones listed, less than 95% were seen once; the top ten hold approximately 0.41%. A CD45RA+ naive subset and a CD45RA-negative memory subset were split from CD4+ cells. V was trimmed by 5 bases and J by 7 bases, leaving 14 bases between them. The CDR3 runs to 13 residues. The germline V gene has CDR1 SGHNT and CDR2 YENEEA. Of note for this clone: What it binds is not known.

Findings of the study overall: For naive CD4 cells, around 5% of clonotypes were shared across a handful of donors. Estimated clonotype richness was generally higher in naive than memory subsets. Depth was large, yet rarefaction showed that sorted-subset sequencing was incomplete.

This receptor was taken from a young man in good health. Some clones in this sample may be carry-over from other donors' samples. J is TRBJ2-5 and V is TRBV11-3; a weak D match, TRBD1 (5 bases). Sequenced sample: naive CD4+ T cells from PBMCs. The subset is: CD45RA+ positively selected. The CDR3 nucleotides read TGTGCCAGCAGCCCGGACACCCGAGGGACCCAGTACTTC. This gives the protein CASSPDTRGTQYF. Combining the CDR3 with reference TRBV11-3 and TRBJ2-5 gives the whole variable domain EAGVVQSPRYKIIEKKQPVAFWCNPISGHNTLYWYLQNLGQGPELLIRYENEEAVDDSQLPKDRFSAERLKGVDSTLKIQPAELGDSAVYLCASSPDTRGTQYFGPGTRLLVL.